The 10 T cell receptor beta chains below come from one sample, sequenced in a study of glioma-infiltrating T cells after dendritic cell vaccination (TCRdb year 2016). The time point label here, explained by the study, means: after dendritic cell vaccination, including at tumor progression/relapse. Library generation was performed with the immunoSEQ multiplex PCR assay. The immuneACCESS repertoire file appears here via TCRdb, limited to in-frame rearrangements. These files lack a portion of the clones; in checked studies, under half of the deficit traces to unresolved V genes, and the cause of the others is not known. This sample holds 60,000 or so clones; around 86% were observed only once. Roughly 10% of the sample rests with the top ten. Here the sequenced sample was blood, taken after dendritic cell vaccination. The source of these receptors is a human donor with glioblastoma.

Of note for this clone: Sequence at one end of the junction differs from germline and may be a read error. V gene TRBV5-1 combines with J gene TRBJ2-3; 12 bases are a match to TRBD2. Germline values: CDR1 SGHRS, CDR2 YFSETQ. There are 15 residues in the CDR3. The CDR3 is CASRETSGSRDTQYF. Here the CDR3 DNA reads TGCGCCAGCAGAGAGACTAGCGGGAGCAGAGATACGCAGTATTTT.

The rearrangement links TRBV9 to TRBJ2-1, with 9 nucleotides matching TRBD2. Germline V gene sequence: CDR1 SGDLS, CDR2 YYNGEE. This CDR3 comprises 16 residues. With V trimmed by 1 base and J by 5 bases, 7 bases remained unmatched. In DNA, the CDR3 is TGTGCCAGCAGCGTACGAGCGGGAGGACTCCACAATGAGCAGTTCTTC. Encoded protein: CASSVRAGGLHNEQFF.

The chain has TRBV5-6 and TRBJ2-3, with D maybe TRBD2 (6 bases). Germline loops: CDR1 SGHDT, CDR2 YYEEEE. The CDR3 runs to 16 residues. V was cut by 4 bases and J by 0 bases, with 15 bases left in between. CDR3 sequence (DNA): TGTGCCAGCAGCCCGAGAGCGGGTAGAAGCACAGATACGCAGTATTTT. Amino acids: CASSPRAGRSTDTQYF.

Only one count was recorded for this clone. The chain joins TRBV18 to TRBJ2-4, with D possibly matching TRBD1 (6 bases). Germline V gives CDR1 KGHSH, CDR2 LQKENI. Trimming shortened V by 6 bases and J by 1 base, and 16 bases separated the two germline ends. CDR3 size: 16 residues. CDR3 in DNA: TGTGCCAGCTCCCCCCGGGACACTGCGGCCAAAAACATTCAGTACTTC. It translates to CASSPRDTAAKNIQYF.

The gene calls are TRBV10-3 and TRBJ1-4, with 9 bases identical to TRBD1. CDR3 size: 15 residues. Germline lookup yields CDR1 ENHRY and CDR2 SYGVKD. J lost 8 bases, V lost 4 bases, and 8 bases had no gene match. Here the CDR3 reads CAISGTGGQGEKLFF. The CDR3, as DNA: TGTGCCATCAGTGGTACAGGGGGACAGGGAGAAAAACTGTTTTTT.

The rearrangement links TRBV27 to TRBJ2-7, with 9 bases identical to TRBD1. Germline CDR1 reads MNHEY; CDR2 reads SMNVEV (reference sequence). The CDR3 extends over 16 amino acids. V shed 7 bases, J shed 2 bases, and the junction held 12 bases outside the gene matches. CDR3 nucleotide sequence: TGTGCCAGCACCTTGATGACCGGGACAGGGCCCTACGAGCAGTACTTC. Protein: CASTLMTGTGPYEQYF.

This clone was recorded only once. This chain uses TRBV9 with TRBJ2-7, with 8 bases identical to TRBD1. Germline V gene sequence: CDR1 SGDLS, CDR2 YYNGEE. Trimming took 3 bases from V and 4 from J; bases not matched to a gene: 12. The CDR3 extends over 16 amino acids. The CDR3 nucleotides read TGTGCCAGCAGCGCCCCCGGGACAGGAGACTCTTACGAGCAGTACTTC. Translation: CASSAPGTGDSYEQYF.

This clone came up once. The rearrangement joins TRBV6-1 to TRBJ1-1, with 8 bases matching TRBD1. With 3 bases clipped from V and 11 bases from J, the junction kept 5 bases outside the gene matches. This CDR3 spans 12 amino acids. Germline lookup yields CDR1 MNHNS and CDR2 SASEGT. The CDR3 loop is CASSDPGGWAFF. In DNA form, the CDR3 reads TGTGCCAGCAGTGACCCAGGGGGCTGGGCTTTCTTT.

The genes are TRBV5-1 and TRBJ2-3; TRBD2 aligns across 7 bases. J gave up 2 bases and V 0 bases, and 3 bases lay outside the gene matches. Germline V gene data show CDR1 as SGHRS and CDR2 as YFSETQ. This CDR3 has 15 residues. CDR3: CASSLAGTTTDTQYF. As DNA, the CDR3 is TGCGCCAGCAGCTTGGCTGGGACTACCACAGATACGCAGTATTTT.

The chain joins TRBV10-3 to TRBJ2-2; a possible D gene is TRBD1 (6 bases). In germline, CDR1 is ENHRY, CDR2 SYGVKD. Trimming pared 4 bases from V and 4 bases from J, leaving 19 bases between. CDR3 length: 17 amino acids. CDR3 bases: TGTGCCATCAGTGGAGATCAGGGGTACGCGAGCACCGGGGAGCTGTTTTTT. Encoded protein: CAISGDQGYASTGELFF.